This is a list of T cell receptor beta chains from one sample in a study of shared clonotypes between healthy human individuals. The data were produced by immunoSEQ multiplex PCR, yet TCRdb's version contains in-frame clones alone and is incomplete. The sample holds about 2.4 million clones, approximately 90% seen once. Sequencing used naive CD4+ T cells sorted from blood. The origin of the receptors is a man younger than 30 in good health. CDR3s include the opening cysteine and the closing phenylalanine or tryptophan. D genes are given only for firm matches. Size is stated for part of the rows, as once, few or many counts, or as a class when the clone is expanded.

D gene	clone size	V gene	J gene	CDR3 protein	CDR3 DNA
TRBD1	-	TRBV28	TRBJ1-5	CASSSTGVRQPQHF	TGTGCCAGCAGCTCGACAGGGGTCAGGCAGCCCCAGCATTTT
-	-	TRBV6-1	TRBJ1-5	CASSGQFPNSNQPQHF	TGTGCCAGCAGTGGACAGTTCCCGAATAGCAATCAGCCCCAGCATTTT
-	-	TRBV6-6	TRBJ2-2	CASSYHKTGELFF	TGTGCCAGCAGTTATCACAAGACCGGGGAGCTGTTTTTT
-	-	TRBV5-1	TRBJ1-3	CASSLGPRKGSGNTIYF	TGCGCCAGCAGCTTGGGGCCTCGTAAGGGCTCTGGAAACACCATATATTTT
-	once	TRBV5-1	TRBJ2-1	CASSLELGIQFF	TGCGCCAGCAGCTTGGAGCTGGGGATTCAGTTCTTC
-	-	TRBV11-2	TRBJ1-6	CASSLIPTGSNSPLHF	TGTGCCAGCAGCTTAATCCCAACAGGGTCGAATTCACCCCTCCACTTT
-	-	TRBV5-1	TRBJ2-2	CASSFPLGNTGELFF	TGCGCCAGCAGCTTCCCGCTTGGGAACACCGGGGAGCTGTTTTTT
-	-	TRBV9	TRBJ2-1	CASSPDEPWGEQFF	TGTGCCAGCAGCCCGGATGAGCCCTGGGGTGAGCAGTTCTTC
-	-	TRBV10-3	TRBJ1-3	CAIRGTEAGNTIYF	TGTGCCATCAGAGGGACGGAGGCAGGAAACACCATATATTTT
TRBD1	-	TRBV6-1	TRBJ1-2	CASSEQGADGYTF	TGTGCCAGCAGTGAGCAGGGGGCTGATGGCTACACCTTC
-	-	TRBV5-1	TRBJ1-4	CASSLAVGEKLFF	TGCGCCAGCAGCTTGGCCGTTGGTGAAAAACTGTTTTTT
TRBD1	-	TRBV29-1	TRBJ1-5	CSVQGSSDQPQHF	TGCAGCGTACAGGGGTCCTCAGATCAGCCCCAGCATTTT
-	-	TRBV6-5	TRBJ2-1	CASRDNEQFF	TGTGCCAGCAGGGACAATGAGCAGTTCTTC
TRBD1	-	TRBV30	TRBJ2-7	CAWSPETGSFLRFYEQYF	TGTGCCTGGAGTCCCGAGACAGGGTCCTTTCTGCGTTTCTACGAGCAGTACTTC
TRBD1	few	TRBV14	TRBJ1-1	CASSATGGREAFF	TGTGCCAGCAGTGCCACAGGGGGGCGGGAAGCTTTCTTT
-	-	TRBV10-1	TRBJ1-1	CASAPSGIGNTEAFF	TGCGCCAGCGCACCTTCGGGGATTGGTAACACTGAAGCTTTCTTT
-	-	TRBV27	TRBJ2-7	CASISLSGEQYF	TGTGCCAGCATTTCTCTCTCTGGCGAGCAGTACTTC
-	-	TRBV6-5	TRBJ2-3	CASSQMGGTQYF	TGTGCCAGCAGTCAGATGGGGGGTACGCAGTATTTT
TRBD1	-	TRBV7-9	TRBJ2-7	CASSSGTGDYEQYF	TGTGCCAGCAGTTCCGGGACAGGGGACTACGAGCAGTACTTC
TRBD1	-	TRBV19	TRBJ1-2	CASSLGTARRYYNYGYTF	TGTGCCAGTAGTCTCGGGACAGCCCGCCGCTATTATAACTATGGCTACACCTTC
TRBD2	once	TRBV6-5	TRBJ2-7	CASFPGGGGREQYF	TGTGCCAGCTTTCCGGGAGGCGGCGGGAGGGAGCAGTACTTC
-	-	TRBV7-9	TRBJ1-4	CASSLDLNEKLFF	TGTGCCAGCAGCTTGGACCTTAATGAAAAACTGTTTTTT
TRBD1	-	TRBV4-1	TRBJ2-7	CASSRVSGTGIYEQYF	TGCGCCAGCAGCCGAGTTTCCGGGACAGGGATCTACGAGCAGTACTTC
TRBD2	-	TRBV5-1	TRBJ2-7	CASSSGLAVHEQYF	TGCGCCAGCAGCTCAGGACTAGCGGTCCACGAGCAGTACTTC